These 11 T cell receptor beta chains were sequenced from one sample in a study of T cell responses to AZD1222 COVID-19 vaccine (dated by TCRdb to about 2021). The time point label, as the study defines it: baseline before first vaccination. Libraries were constructed by the immunoSEQ multiplex PCR assay. Entries here come from immuneACCESS through TCRdb and include only in-frame sequences with V and J called. Some clones fail to appear in such tables; in the studies checked, an unresolved V gene covers under half of the shortfall, and the cause of the remainder is unknown. This sample gives 40,000 to 45,000 clones in total; around three quarters of them show up just once. The top ten hold around 3.6% of the sample. The specimen was peripheral blood, collected on day 0 of AZD1222 vaccination. The receptors come from an adult in good health.

This clone appeared once. The chain combines TRBV7-6 with TRBJ2-1; 9 positions match TRBD1. The germline V gene encodes CDR1 SGHVS and CDR2 FNYEAQ. The ends lost 5 bases at V and 8 bases at J; junction bases unmatched: 13. The CDR3 sequence is 16 residues long. The CDR3 region is CASSQYFRDRDDEQFF. Written as DNA, the CDR3 is TGTGCCAGCAGCCAATATTTCCGGGACAGGGATGATGAGCAGTTCTTC.

V and J are TRBV3-1 (or the pseudogene TRBV3-2) and TRBJ2-7, with D possibly TRBD1 on 5 matching bases. The V gene's germline CDR1 is LGHDT and CDR2 YNNKEL (reference sequence). This CDR3 has 15 amino acids. V dropped 2 bases and J dropped 2 bases, with 13 bases sitting between them. The CDR3 protein is CASSQFVAGPYEQYF. In nucleotides, the CDR3 is TGTGCCAGCAGCCAATTTGTAGCAGGGCCCTACGAGCAGTACTTC.

The chain is built from TRBV27 and TRBJ2-5, with D uncertain. CDR1 and CDR2 (germline): MNHEY, SMNVEV (reference sequence). Between the trimmed V and J ends, which lost 4 bases and 4 bases, there was a span of 10 bases. The CDR3 has 13 residues. The CDR3 bases are TGTGCCAGCAGTTCCCTCCTCCGAGAGACCCAGTACTTC. It is translated as CASSSLLRETQYF.

This chain connects TRBV7-9 to TRBJ2-5; D tentatively reads TRBD1 or TRBD2 (6 bases each). Trimming shortened V by 5 bases and J by 4 bases, and 17 bases separated the two germline ends. Looked up from germline, CDR1 is SEHNR and CDR2 is FQNEAQ (reference sequence). There are 15 residues in the CDR3. CDR3 loop: CASSGPGGRTETQYF. CDR3 nucleotides: TGTGCCAGCAGCGGCCCTGGGGGGCGTACAGAGACCCAGTACTTC.

This chain connects TRBV6-1 to TRBJ1-2, with D unresolved. The V end lost 1 base, the J end lost 8 bases, and 5 bases lay between the germline ends. CDR1 and CDR2 from the germline V gene are MNHNS and SASEGT. CDR3 size: 11 residues. The CDR3 loop reads CASSEVGGYTF. DNA for the CDR3: TGTGCCAGCAGTGAAGTGGGGGGCTACACCTTC.

J is TRBJ1-1 and V is TRBV29-1; D is uncertain. Deletions cut 2 bases from V and 1 base from J, with 11 bases between. The CDR3 totals 14 residues. Germline V lookup: CDR1 SQVTM, CDR2 ANQGSEA. Here the CDR3 reads CSVESVQTNTEAFF. The CDR3 DNA follows: TGCAGCGTTGAATCTGTTCAGACGAACACTGAAGCTTTCTTT.

The rearrangement uses TRBV2 and TRBJ1-6; TRBD1 matches at 7 bases. Germline V gene sequence: CDR1 SNHLY, CDR2 FYNNEI. J lost 5 bases, V lost 4 bases, and 8 bases had no gene match. The CDR3 totals 16 residues. Written as DNA, the CDR3 is TGTGCCAGCAGTGGGGGTGCAGGGGGAAATAATTCACCCCTCCACTTT. Translating gives CASSGGAGGNNSPLHF.

CDR3 sequence (DNA): TGTGCCAGCAGCTTGGCAGGGGGCGGGGCCGGGGAGCTGTTTTTT. It is translated as CASSLAGGGAGELFF. This chain uses TRBV13 with TRBJ2-2; 8 nucleotides line up with TRBD1. Germline V gene lookup returns CDR1 PRHDT and CDR2 FYEKMQ (reference sequence). V shed 3 bases and J 6 bases; nucleotides not matched to a gene: 6. The CDR3 extends over 15 amino acids.

As concerns this clone: An end of the junction differs from the germline gene, which may be a read error. The chain is built from TRBV6-1 and TRBJ1-6, with a tentative D call TRBD1 (5 bases). The CDR3 has 16 residues. In germline, CDR1 is MNHNS, CDR2 SASEGT. The CDR3: CASSEGGTTTMVPLHF. In nucleotides, the CDR3 is TGTGCCAGCAGCGAAGGAGGGACGACTACTATGGTCCCCCTCCACTTT.

In nucleotides, the CDR3 is TGTGCCAGCAGTTCAGAGAGCCCTAATGAAAAACTGTTTTTT. As protein: CASSSESPNEKLFF. The V call is TRBV2, the J call TRBJ1-4, with D hard to call. CDR1 is SNHLY, CDR2 FYNNEI, per germline. This CDR3 is 14 amino acids long. V lost 5 bases and J 3 bases, leaving 10 bases between the germline ends.

The chain is built from TRBV12-3 or TRBV12-4 and TRBJ1-2; no definite D call. The V end was cut by 3 bases, the J end by 5 bases, with 7 bases between. CDR3 length: 12 residues. CDR3 protein: CASSFGEYGYTF. The CDR3 DNA reads TGTGCCAGCAGTTTCGGAGAATATGGCTACACCTTC.